Listed below are T cell receptor beta chains from one sample, sequenced in a study of T cells after yellow fever vaccination. One entry per CDR3 protein, called by TCRdb with MiXCR from the 5' RACE reads. The sample records approximately 330,000 distinct CDR3 sequences, around an eighth being singletons. The source was CD4+ T cells sorted from PBMCs, collected 15 days after the yellow fever booster vaccination. These receptors were obtained from a man aged 18 to 35 who received the YFV17D yellow fever vaccine. The CDR3 runs from the conserved cysteine through the conserved F or W. The D gene is left open where the match is weak. The size field is filled for only some rows; it gives once, few, many or a size class.

CDR3 DNA | CDR3 protein | clone size | V gene | D gene | J gene
TGTGCCAGCAGTTACTCGTGGGGACAGGGGGCCTATGAGCAGTTCTTC | CASSYSWGQGAYEQFF | . | TRBV6-2/TRBV6-3 | TRBD1 | TRBJ2-1
TGTGCCAGCAGCTACAGGGACGGAGGGAATGAAAAACTGTTTTTT | CASSYRDGGNEKLFF | . | TRBV7-2 | . | TRBJ1-4
TGTGCCACCAGCAGAGATCCCGGACAGGGGAGTGAAAAACTGTTTTTT | CATSRDPGQGSEKLFF | . | TRBV15 | TRBD1 | TRBJ1-4
TGTGCCAGCAGCGAAAGGACTAGCGCTTTTAGCACAGATACGCAGTATTTT | CASSERTSAFSTDTQYF | . | TRBV7-8 | TRBD2 | TRBJ2-3
TGTGCCAGCAACGGCAGGGCTTATGGCTACACCTTC | CASNGRAYGYTF | . | TRBV12-3/TRBV12-4 | . | TRBJ1-2
TGCAGTGGGCAAGCGGGGGTACAAGAGACCCAGTACTTC | CSGQAGVQETQYF | few | TRBV20-1 | TRBD2 | TRBJ2-5
TGTGCCAGCAGTTCCCGACAGAACACTGAAGCTTTCTTT | CASSSRQNTEAFF | few | TRBV6-5 | . | TRBJ1-1
TGTGCCAGCAGCTATCCTAACTATGGCTACACCTTC | CASSYPNYGYTF | . | TRBV5-6 | . | TRBJ1-2
TGTGCCAGCAGGTTCCCAGGGGGCTCGAATTCACCCCTCCACTTT | CASRFPGGSNSPLHF | few | TRBV11-2 | TRBD1 | TRBJ1-6
TGTGCCAGCAGCTTAGATCGATGGGGCAATGAGCAGTTCTTC | CASSLDRWGNEQFF | few | TRBV11-2 | . | TRBJ2-1
TGTGCCAGCAGCTTGAGGCGGGGGGCCGCTGAGCAGTTCTTC | CASSLRRGAAEQFF | few | TRBV5-6 | TRBD2 | TRBJ2-1
TGCGCCACCAGTCTAGCGGGGATCTTCAATGAGCAGTTCTTC | CATSLAGIFNEQFF | few | TRBV5-1 | TRBD2 | TRBJ2-1
TGCGCCAGCAGCTTCGAACCGGGACAGGGCGGCGTCCGTGAGCAGTTCTTC | CASSFEPGQGGVREQFF | few | TRBV5-1 | TRBD1 | TRBJ2-1
TGTGCCAGCAGCCCGTGGGAACTAGCGGGGGAGACGAGGAATGAGCAGTTCTTC | CASSPWELAGETRNEQFF | . | TRBV6-6 | TRBD2 | TRBJ2-1
TGCAGTGCCTGGGACAGCTCCTACGAGCAGTACTTC | CSAWDSSYEQYF | . | TRBV20-1 | TRBD1 | TRBJ2-7
TGTGCCAGCAGTTACCCAAGTCCCGGGACAGGTTTGAGCTCTGGAAACACCATATATTTT | CASSYPSPGTGLSSGNTIYF | . | TRBV6-6 | TRBD1 | TRBJ1-3
TGTGCCAGCAGCTCCCGTGGGACTAGCGGGGGGTATAAGGTCAATGAGCAGTTCTTC | CASSSRGTSGGYKVNEQFF | . | TRBV11-2 | TRBD2 | TRBJ2-1
TGTGCCTGGAGAGACGCGGGGGGACCCTACGAGCAGTACTTC | CAWRDAGGPYEQYF | few | TRBV30 | TRBD2 | TRBJ2-7
TGTGCCAGCAGTCCCCTGGGCAGGGTCTACAATGAGCAGTTCTTC | CASSPLGRVYNEQFF | . | TRBV27 | . | TRBJ2-1
TGTGCCAGCTCACCACCGTACGGCGGGGAGGCAGGGGGGCAGTTCTTC | CASSPPYGGEAGGQFF | few | TRBV18 | . | TRBJ2-1
TGTGCCAGCGGGGGACAGGGGGCTAACTATGGCTACACCTTC | CASGGQGANYGYTF | few | TRBV5-6 | TRBD1 | TRBJ1-2
TGTGCCAGCAGCCGAGGGGCAGAATACGAGCAGTACTTC | CASSRGAEYEQYF | . | TRBV11-3 | . | TRBJ2-7
TGCAGTGCTAGAGGCGGCAGCTCCTATAATTCACCCCTCCACTTT | CSARGGSSYNSPLHF | many | TRBV20-1 | . | TRBJ1-6
TGTGCCAGCAGCCCGAGGCCTAACTACAATGAGCAGTTCTTC | CASSPRPNYNEQFF | many | TRBV3-1 | . | TRBJ2-1
TGTGCCAGCAGAGGACCATCTCGGGGCGCCTACGAGCAGTACTTC | CASRGPSRGAYEQYF | . | TRBV6-2/TRBV6-3 | . | TRBJ2-7
TGTGCCAGCAGCCCGCAGGTCGAGACCCAGTACTTC | CASSPQVETQYF | . | TRBV12-3/TRBV12-4 | . | TRBJ2-5
TGTGCCTGGAGTCGCTCAAAGAACACTGAAGCTTTCTTT | CAWSRSKNTEAFF | few | TRBV30 | . | TRBJ1-1
TGTGCCAGCAGTTCAACACAGGGGTCGGGAGAGACCCAGTACTTC | CASSSTQGSGETQYF | . | TRBV12-3/TRBV12-4 | TRBD1 | TRBJ2-5
TGTGCCAGCCCGGGGGCGGGCACTGAAGCTTTCTTT | CASPGAGTEAFF | few | TRBV28 | . | TRBJ1-1